This T cell receptor beta chain was identified during a study of blood T cell repertoires in COVID-19. Study background: Researchers got acute and convalescent COVID-19 samples from the United States, Italy and Spain. The cDNA or gDNA used as material had been derived from T cells, B-cell-depleted T cells, or PBMCs.

CDR3 length: 15 amino acids. Germline assignment: CDR1 SGDLS and CDR2 YYNGEE. V was pared by 0 bases and J by 10 bases, with 14 bases between. This clone was seen only a few times. Under the authors' procedure: Scientists estimated how many nucleated cells there were by amplifying reference gene primers. Only in-frame clones appear in the TCRdb table, and some are missing; sequencing was by immunoSEQ multiplex PCR. Clonal size and the V and J genes are those of that table, whereas D and trimming came from the DNA. The sample holds approximately 170,000 clones, about 80% seen once. The chain is built from TRBV9 and TRBJ1-6; D is perhaps TRBD1 (5 bases). Material: peripheral blood. This clonotype was obtained from a human donor with acute or convalescent COVID-19. The donor label of this sample is uncertain. In DNA, the CDR3 is TGTGCCAGCAGCGTAGTGGACGGGGGGAGCTCACCCCTCCACTTT. This codes for CASSVVDGGSSPLHF.